The 8 T cell receptor beta chains presented below share a single source sample, sequenced in a study of T cells in Graves' hyperthyroidism and ophthalmopathy. The CDR3 regions of TCR beta were amplified from RNA transcripts. HTBI primers drove first-round RT-PCR of the TCR CDR3. TCRdb passed the multiplex PCR reads through MiXCR, listing each CDR3 protein once. The repertoire consists of 350,000 to 450,000 distinct CDR3 sequences, with about 14% occurring once and the leading ten covering about 10%. Sequenced sample: blood. These receptors were obtained from a woman in her sixties with Graves' hyperthyroidism.

This clonotype was recorded at least ten times. V usage is TRBV20-1 and J usage is TRBJ1-1; perhaps TRBD1 as D (5 bases). CDR3 size: 14 residues. V lost 6 bases and J 2 bases, leaving 16 bases between the germline ends. Germline V gives CDR1 DFQATT, CDR2 SNEGSKA (reference sequence). CDR3 amino acids: CSARTGSPNTEAFF. DNA for the CDR3: TGCAGTGCCAGAACAGGCAGCCCTAACACTGAAGCTTTCTTT.

This clonotype has ten or more counts. V is TRBV28 and J is TRBJ2-7; the match to TRBD2 covers 10 bases. With 8 bases clipped from V and 0 bases from J, the junction kept 7 bases outside the gene matches. Looked up from germline, CDR1 is MDHEN and CDR2 is SYDVKM. The CDR3 extends over 15 amino acids. The CDR3 region has the DNA TGTGCCAGCGCGTTGTCTAGCGGGAGCTCCTACGAGCAGTACTTC. Protein: CASALSSGSSYEQYF. The full variable domain, rest sourced from reference TRBV28 and TRBJ2-7, is DVKVTQSSRYLVKRTGEKVFLECVQDMDHENMFWYRQDPGLGLRLIYFSYDVKMKEKGDIPEGYSVSREKKERFSLILESASTNQTSMYLCASALSSGSSYEQYFGPGTRLTVT.

On this clonotype itself: At one end, the junction sequence differs from germline, possibly due to a read error. This sequence joins TRBV28 and TRBJ2-1; 8 nucleotides match TRBD2. Germline CDR1 is MDHEN and CDR2 is SYDVKM. The CDR3 is 12 residues long. This chain's CDR3 is CLLADSYNEQLF. The CDR3 DNA sequence: TGTCTACTAGCGGACTCCTACAATGAGCAGCTCTTC.

This clonotype occurred many times. The chain is built from TRBV6-1 and TRBJ1-1; unclear D gene. V lost 1 base to trimming and J lost 0 bases, with 6 bases between them. Looked up from germline, CDR1 is MNHNS and CDR2 is SASEGT. This CDR3 region has 14 residues. The DNA of the CDR3 is TGTGCCAGCAGTGAAGGCCAGGTGAACACTGAAGCTTTCTTT. Amino acids: CASSEGQVNTEAFF.

This clonotype has a count of ten or more. The rearrangement joins TRBV12-3 or TRBV12-4 to TRBJ1-1, with D uncertain. Trimming cost V 5 bases and J 1 base, with 8 bases left between them. This CDR3 is 13 amino acids long. The CDR3 DNA reads as TGTGCCAGCAGTGAGTGGCAGAACACTGAAGCTTTCTTT. As protein: CASSEWQNTEAFF.

The rearrangement links TRBV19 to TRBJ2-3; D may match TRBD1 or TRBD2 (5 bases each). This CDR3 has 14 amino acids. V dropped 8 bases and J dropped 2 bases, with 14 bases sitting between them. CDR1 and CDR2 from the germline V gene are LNHDA and SQIVND (reference sequence). The DNA for the CDR3 is TGTGCCAGTGGAAGAGGGGTAAACACAGATACGCAGTATTTT. Translating gives CASGRGVNTDTQYF.

V is TRBV6-5 and J is TRBJ2-7, with 16 bases identical to TRBD2. The CDR3 totals 16 residues. Germline V CDR1 and CDR2: MNHEY, SVGAGI. V lost 2 bases, J lost 9 bases, and 7 bases stayed unmatched. This CDR3 reads CASSYTGTSGRAAQYF. The CDR3 DNA is TGTGCCAGCAGTTACACCGGGACTAGCGGGAGGGCCGCGCAGTACTTC.

The sample holds a few counts of this clonotype. This chain joins TRBV19 and TRBJ1-5; unclear D gene. CDR3 length: 14 amino acids. Trimming removed 3 bases from V and 2 bases from J, with 8 bases in between. Germline-derived CDR1 and CDR2 are LNHDA and SQIVND (reference sequence). The CDR3 region has the DNA TGTGCCAGTAGTATGGGTTGGGGCAATCAGCCCCAGCATTTT. This sequence encodes CASSMGWGNQPQHF.